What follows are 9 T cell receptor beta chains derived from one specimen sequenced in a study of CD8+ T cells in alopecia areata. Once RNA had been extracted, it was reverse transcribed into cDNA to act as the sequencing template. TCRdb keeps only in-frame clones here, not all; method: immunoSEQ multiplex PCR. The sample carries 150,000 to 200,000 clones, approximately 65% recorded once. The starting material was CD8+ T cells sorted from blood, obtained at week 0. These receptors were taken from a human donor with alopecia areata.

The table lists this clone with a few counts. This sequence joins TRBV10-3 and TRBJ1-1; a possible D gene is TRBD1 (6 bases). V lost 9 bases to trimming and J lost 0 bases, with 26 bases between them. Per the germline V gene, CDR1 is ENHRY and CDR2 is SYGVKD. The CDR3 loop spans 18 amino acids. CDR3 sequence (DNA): TGTGCCATAACTCCGAGGGGGTATCCTAATGGGTTGAACACTGAAGCTTTCTTT. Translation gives CAITPRGYPNGLNTEAFF.

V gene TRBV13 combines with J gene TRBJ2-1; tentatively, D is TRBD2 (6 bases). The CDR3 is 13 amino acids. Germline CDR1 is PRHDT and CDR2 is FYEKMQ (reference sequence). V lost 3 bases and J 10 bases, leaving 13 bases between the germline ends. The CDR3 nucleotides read TGTGCCAGCAGCTTTGCGGGACCCCCGGAGCAGTTCTTC. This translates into CASSFAGPPEQFF.

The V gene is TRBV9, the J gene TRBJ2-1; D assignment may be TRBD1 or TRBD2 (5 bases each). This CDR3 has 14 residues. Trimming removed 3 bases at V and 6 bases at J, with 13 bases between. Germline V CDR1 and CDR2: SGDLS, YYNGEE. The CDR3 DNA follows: TGTGCCAGCAGCGCGAGCCCCGGGGCCAATGAGCAGTTCTTC. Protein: CASSASPGANEQFF.

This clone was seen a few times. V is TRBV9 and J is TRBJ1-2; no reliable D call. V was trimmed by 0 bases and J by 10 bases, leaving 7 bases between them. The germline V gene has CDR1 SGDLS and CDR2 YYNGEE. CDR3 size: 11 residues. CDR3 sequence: CASSVDPSYTF. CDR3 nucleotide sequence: TGTGCCAGCAGCGTAGATCCGTCCTACACCTTC.

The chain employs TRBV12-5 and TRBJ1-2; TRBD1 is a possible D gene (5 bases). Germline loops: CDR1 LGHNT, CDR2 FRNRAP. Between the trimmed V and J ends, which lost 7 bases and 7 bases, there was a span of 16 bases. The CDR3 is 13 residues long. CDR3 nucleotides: TGTGCTAGTGCCATCGGAGGGAGGGGTGGCTACACCTTC. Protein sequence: CASAIGGRGGYTF.

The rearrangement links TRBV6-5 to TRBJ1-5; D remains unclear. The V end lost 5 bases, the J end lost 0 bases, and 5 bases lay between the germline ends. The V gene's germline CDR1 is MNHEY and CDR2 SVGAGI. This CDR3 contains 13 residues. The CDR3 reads CASSRGSNQPQHF. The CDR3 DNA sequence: TGTGCCAGCAGTCGTGGTAGCAATCAGCCCCAGCATTTT.

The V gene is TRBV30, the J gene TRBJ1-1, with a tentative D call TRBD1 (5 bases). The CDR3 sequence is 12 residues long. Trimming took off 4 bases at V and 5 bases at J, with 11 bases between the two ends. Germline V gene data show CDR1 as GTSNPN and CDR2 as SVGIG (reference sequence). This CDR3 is CAWNWEGTEAFF. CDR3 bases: TGTGCCTGGAATTGGGAGGGGACTGAAGCTTTCTTT.

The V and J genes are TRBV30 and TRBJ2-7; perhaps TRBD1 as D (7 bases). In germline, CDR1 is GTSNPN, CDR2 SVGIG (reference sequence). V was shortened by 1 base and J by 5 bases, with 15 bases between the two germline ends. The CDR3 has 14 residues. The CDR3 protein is CAWSALTGEDEQYF. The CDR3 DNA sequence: TGTGCCTGGAGTGCCTTAACAGGGGAGGACGAGCAGTACTTC.

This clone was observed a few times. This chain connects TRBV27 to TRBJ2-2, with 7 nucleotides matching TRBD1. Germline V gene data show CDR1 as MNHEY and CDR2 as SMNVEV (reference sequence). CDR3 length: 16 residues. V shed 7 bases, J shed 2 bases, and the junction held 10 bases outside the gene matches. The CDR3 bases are TGTGCCAGCACTTTCGTGGACAGGCTAAACACCGGGGAGCTGTTTTTT. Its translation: CASTFVDRLNTGELFF.